Below are 21 T cell receptor beta chains sequenced from a single sample in a study of tumor and adjacent non-tumor tissue in lung cancer. TCRbeta libraries were built with three rounds of nested PCR, modified from ARM-PCR. TCRdb re-called the multiplex PCR reads through MiXCR, storing one row per CDR3 protein. The sample contains about 98,000 distinct CDR3 sequences, approximately 80% of which appear only once. The template was RNA from unsorted bulk tissue. Distant lung tissue was collected more than 3 cm away from the tumor edge. Sequencing was carried out using distant non-tumor lung tissue. The receptor source for this set is a man in his fifties or sixties with small cell lung cancer.

Turning to this clonotype: Here the CDR3 omits its conserved ending phenylalanine or tryptophan, so a read error is the likely source. V and J are TRBV6-5 and TRBJ2-1, with 8 bases aligning to TRBD2. The length of the CDR3 is 17 residues. Germline values: CDR1 MNHEY, CDR2 SVGAGI. The CDR3 here is CAISYSIWGLGDNEQFI. The CDR3 coding sequence is TGTGCCATCAGTTACTCGATCTGGGGACTAGGGGACAATGAGCAGTTCATC.

Turning to this clonotype: One end of the junction fails to match germline, which may point to a read error. The chain links TRBV19 to TRBJ2-1, with 9 bases that match TRBD2. The V gene's germline CDR1 is LNHDA and CDR2 SQIVND (reference sequence). The CDR3 runs to 16 residues. The CDR3 nucleotides are TGTGTCAGTAGTTCTCTAGCGGGAAGCTCCTACAATGAGCAGTTCTTC. This gives the protein CVSSSLAGSSYNEQFF.

Comment on this clonotype: Germline is not matched at one junction end, which may reflect a read error. The chain is built from TRBV28 and TRBJ2-1, with TRBD1 matching over 11 bases. Per the germline V gene, CDR1 is MDHEN and CDR2 is SYDVKM. The CDR3 covers 17 residues. The CDR3, as DNA: TGTGCCAGTAGCCCGGACAGGGGGCGCGAAATATCCAATGAGCGGTTCTTC. Translating gives CASSPDRGREISNERFF.

On this clonotype: Germline is not matched at one junction end, which may reflect a read error. This chain connects TRBV12-3 or TRBV12-4 to TRBJ2-5, with TRBD2 matching 9 bases. CDR3 length equals 15 residues. The CDR3, as DNA: TGTGCCAGCAGTCACTGTAGCGGGGGACAAGAGGCCCAGTACTTC. Its translation is CASSHCSGGQEAQYF.

Regarding this clonotype: Its ends do not fully match the called genes, so a read error is possible. This sequence joins TRBV5-4 and TRBJ2-1; D assignment may be TRBD1 or TRBD2 (5 bases each). The germline V gene has CDR1 SGHNT and CDR2 YYREEE (reference sequence). The CDR3 has 16 residues. The CDR3 reads CASSLRAWGFYNEQFF. CDR3 in DNA: TGTGCGAGCAGCTTGAGGGCATGGGGCTTCTACAATGAGCAGTTCTTC.

This clonotype has only a few counts. This chain connects TRBV11-2 to TRBJ2-1; D not certain. CDR3 size: 15 residues. Germline CDR1 SGHAT, CDR2 FQNNGV. V was trimmed by 5 bases and J by 5 bases, leaving 16 bases between them. CDR3 loop: CASSNSKRSNNEQFF. The CDR3 DNA is TGTGCCAGCAGCAACTCTAAGAGGAGCAACAATGAGCAGTTCTTC.

For this clonotype: At one end the junction does not follow the germline gene, possibly because of a read error. The gene calls are TRBV24-1 and TRBJ2-5, with a weak D call TRBD2 (8 bases). The CDR3 length is 15 residues. The germline V gene encodes CDR1 KGHDR and CDR2 SFDVKD. The CDR3 nucleotides are TGTGTCACCAGTCATAGCGGGACAGCCCAAGAGATCCAGTACTTC. Translating gives CVTSHSGTAQEIQYF.

Details on this clonotype: At one of its ends the junction is not consistent with the germline gene, which may arise from a read error. The chain employs TRBV5-1 and TRBJ2-2, with D possibly TRBD2 on 7 matching bases. Germline V gives CDR1 SGHRS, CDR2 YFSETQ. The CDR3 loop spans 16 amino acids. The CDR3 DNA reads as TGCGCCGGCAGCTTGGAGGGGGGGGCGGACGCCGGGGAGGTGTTTTTT. Translating gives CAGSLEGGADAGEVFF.

Regarding this clonotype: This sequence may be a read error, since a much larger clone differs from it by one base. The chain uses TRBV20-1 and TRBJ2-5; no definite D call. The CDR3 is made up of 12 amino acids. Per germline, CDR1 DFQATT and CDR2 SNEGSKA (reference sequence). This CDR3 reads CTARRIQETQYF. For the CDR3, the DNA is TGCACTGCTAGGCGGATCCAAGAGACCCAGTACTTC.

This clonotype was observed many times. The genes are TRBV7-9 and TRBJ2-3, with 7 bases aligning to TRBD1. The V gene end was trimmed by 6 bases and the J gene end by 2 bases; junction bases not matched to a gene: 8. The CDR3 runs 15 residues. CDR1 SEHNR and CDR2 FQNEAQ come from the germline V gene (reference sequence). The CDR3 DNA reads TGTGCCAGCAGTACCGGAGACAGGGCCACAGATACGCAGTATTTT. The encoded protein is CASSTGDRATDTQYF.

Comment on this clonotype: A junction boundary mismatches the germline segment, possibly from a read error. The rearrangement joins TRBV11-2 to TRBJ2-1; possibly TRBD1 for D (5 bases). CDR1 is SGHAT, CDR2 FQNNGV, per germline. There are 14 residues in the CDR3. CDR3 nucleotides: TGTGCCAGTAGCTTAGAGGCAGGGTTGGTTGAGCAGTCATTC. Its translation is CASSLEAGLVEQSF.

Regarding this clonotype: This may arise from a read error, as a much more abundant clone is one base away. The rearrangement joins TRBV12-3 or TRBV12-4 to TRBJ2-7; D ambiguous. The CDR3 contains 13 residues. CDR3: CGSSDGPAGEQYF. In DNA, the CDR3 is TGTGGCAGCAGTGATGGGCCCGCTGGGGAGCAGTACTTC.

For this clonotype: One end of the junction is discordant with germline, which a read error may explain. The rearrangement links TRBV11-2 to TRBJ2-3; a possible D gene is TRBD2 (6 bases). Germline CDR1 is SGHAT and CDR2 is FQNNGV. This CDR3 region has 15 residues. CDR3 sequence (DNA): TGTGCTAGCAGCTCCGGAGGGATTGCGAGACATACGCGGTATTTT. Its translation: CASSSGGIARHTRYF. Looking up the rest from reference TRBV11-2 and TRBJ2-3 gives the full variable domain: EAGVAQSPRYKIIEKRQSVAFWCNPISGHATLYWYQQILGQGPKLLIQFQNNGVVDDSQLPKDRFSAERLKGVDSTLKIQPAKLEDSAVYLCASSSGGIARHTRYFGPGTRLTVL.

With regard to this clonotype: The junction departs from germline at one end; a sequencing error may be responsible. The chain recombines TRBV10-3 with TRBJ2-3; D is uncertain. The CDR3 length is 16 residues. Germline loops: CDR1 ENHRY, CDR2 SYGVKD. The CDR3 sequence is CATSEQTRQRTHTQYF. The CDR3 nucleotides read TGTGCCACCAGTGAACAAACTCGGCAGAGGACCCATACACAGTATTTT.

In this sample, this clonotype turned up many times. The V gene is TRBV7-9, the J gene TRBJ2-5; 7 bases agree with TRBD1. Germline values: CDR1 SEHNR, CDR2 FQNEAQ (reference sequence). Trimming removed 3 bases from V and 5 bases from J; junction bases left unmatched: 9. The CDR3 totals 15 residues. This CDR3 reads CASSLVGRGQETQYF. The CDR3 DNA reads TGTGCCAGCAGCTTGGTTGGCAGGGGACAGGAGACCCAGTACTTC.

A word on this clonotype: Its ends do not fully match the called genes, so a read error is possible. The rearrangement uses TRBV4-2 and TRBJ2-2; weak D call: TRBD2 (5 bases). The CDR3 runs to 16 residues. Per the germline V gene, CDR1 is LGHNA and CDR2 is YNFKEQ. DNA of the CDR3: TGTACCAGCAGCCAAGATCTCAGAGCGAACACCGGGGAGCTGCTTTTT. Protein product: CTSSQDLRANTGELLF.

This clonotype was seen once. A much larger clone differs from this one at a single base, so this may be a read error. V and J are TRBV20-1 and TRBJ2-7, with TRBD1 as a possible D gene (5 bases). CDR3 length equals 14 residues. Trimming left V 7 bases short and J 1 base short, with 17 bases between. Germline V gives CDR1 DFQATT, CDR2 SNEGSKA (reference sequence). CDR3 in amino acids: CSVSMFQGSYEQYF. The CDR3 region has the DNA TGCAGTGTTAGTATGTTTCAGGGATCCTACGAGCAGTACTTC.

Worth noting for this clonotype: An end of the junction differs from the germline gene, which may be a read error. V and J are TRBV29-1 and TRBJ2-1; no definite D call. Germline V gives CDR1 SQVTM, CDR2 ANQGSEA. This CDR3 spans 10 amino acids. The CDR3 here is CIVADSQQFF. The CDR3 coding sequence is TGCATCGTTGCAGACTCTCAGCAGTTCTTC.

This chain joins TRBV6-1 and TRBJ2-1; tentative D call: TRBD2 (5 bases). This CDR3 is 14 amino acids long. V was cut by 9 bases and J by 7 bases, with 19 bases left in between. CDR1 is MNHNS, CDR2 SASEGT, per germline. The CDR3 nucleotides read TGTGCCAGGATCTTTAGTGGGAGTACGAATGAGCAGTTCTTC. As protein: CARIFSGSTNEQFF.

The chain has TRBV6-2 or TRBV6-3 and TRBJ2-1, with 10 bases aligning to TRBD2. The CDR3 sequence is 12 residues long. The germline V gene encodes CDR1 MNHEY and CDR2 SVGEGT. This CDR3 reads CANSSPAGGKFF. Written as DNA, the CDR3 is TGTGCTAACAGTTCCCCAGCGGGAGGGAAGTTCTTC.

Concerning this clonotype: A read error may produce the germline difference seen at one junction end. The chain links TRBV5-4 to TRBJ2-5; D is tentatively TRBD1 or TRBD2 (5 bases each). This CDR3 is 13 amino acids long. Germline V CDR1 and CDR2: SGHNT, YYREEE (reference sequence). This CDR3 is CASSLQLGETHYF. In nucleotides, the CDR3 is TGTGCCAGCAGCTTGCAGTTGGGGGAGACCCATTATTTC.